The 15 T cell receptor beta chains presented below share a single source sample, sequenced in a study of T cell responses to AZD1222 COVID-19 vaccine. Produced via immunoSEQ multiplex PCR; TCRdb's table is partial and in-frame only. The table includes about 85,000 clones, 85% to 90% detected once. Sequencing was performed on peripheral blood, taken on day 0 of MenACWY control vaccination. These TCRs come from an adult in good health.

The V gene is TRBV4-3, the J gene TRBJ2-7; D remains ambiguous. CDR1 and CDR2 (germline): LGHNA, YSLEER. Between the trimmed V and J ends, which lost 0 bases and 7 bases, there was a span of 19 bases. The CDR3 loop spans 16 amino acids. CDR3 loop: CASSQDRSYPSQEQYF. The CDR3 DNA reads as TGCGCCAGCAGCCAAGATCGCAGCTACCCTTCACAGGAGCAGTACTTC.

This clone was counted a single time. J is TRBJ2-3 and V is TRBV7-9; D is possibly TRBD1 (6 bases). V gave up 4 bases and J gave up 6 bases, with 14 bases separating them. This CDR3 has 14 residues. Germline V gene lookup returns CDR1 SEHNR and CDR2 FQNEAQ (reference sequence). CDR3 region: CASSSGLGADTQYF. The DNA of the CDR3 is TGTGCCAGCAGCTCTGGACTGGGGGCCGATACGCAGTATTTT.

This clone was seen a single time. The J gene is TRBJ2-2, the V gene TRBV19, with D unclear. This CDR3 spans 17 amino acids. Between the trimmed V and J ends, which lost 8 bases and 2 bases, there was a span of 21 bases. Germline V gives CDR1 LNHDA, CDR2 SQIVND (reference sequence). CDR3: CASRPPTLGTNTGELFF. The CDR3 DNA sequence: TGTGCCAGTCGTCCCCCGACATTAGGAACTAACACCGGGGAGCTGTTTTTT.

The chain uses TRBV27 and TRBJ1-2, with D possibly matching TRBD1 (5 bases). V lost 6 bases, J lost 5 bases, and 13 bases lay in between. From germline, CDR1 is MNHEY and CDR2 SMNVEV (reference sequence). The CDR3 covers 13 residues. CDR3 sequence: CASREGPRYGYTF. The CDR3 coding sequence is TGTGCCAGCAGGGAGGGGCCGAGGTATGGCTACACCTTC.

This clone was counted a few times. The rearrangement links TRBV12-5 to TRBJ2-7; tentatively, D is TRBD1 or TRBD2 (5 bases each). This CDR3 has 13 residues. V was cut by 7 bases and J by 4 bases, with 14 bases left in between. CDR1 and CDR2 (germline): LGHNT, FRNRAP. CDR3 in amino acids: CASAPGGRYEQYF. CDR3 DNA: TGTGCTAGTGCCCCTGGGGGAAGGTACGAGCAGTACTTC.

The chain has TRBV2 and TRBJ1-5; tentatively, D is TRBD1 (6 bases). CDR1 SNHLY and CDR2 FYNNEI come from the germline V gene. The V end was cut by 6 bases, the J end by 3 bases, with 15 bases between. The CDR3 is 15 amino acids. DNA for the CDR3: TGTGCCAGCAGGGGGGACTGGGGGCCCAATCAGCCCCAGCATTTT. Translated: CASRGDWGPNQPQHF.

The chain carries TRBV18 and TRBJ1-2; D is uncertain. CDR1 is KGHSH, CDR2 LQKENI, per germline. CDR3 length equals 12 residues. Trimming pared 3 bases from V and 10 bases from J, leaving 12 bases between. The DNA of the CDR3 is TGTGCCAGCTCACCTTCCGGGTCTTACTACACCTTC. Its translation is CASSPSGSYYTF.

For the CDR3, the DNA is TGTGCCATCAGTGCCCGACAGGGGGCGGATACGCAGTATTTT. Its protein product is CAISARQGADTQYF. V and J are TRBV10-3 and TRBJ2-3, with 10 bases aligning to TRBD1. The trim removed 4 bases at V and 6 bases at J, leaving 4 bases unmatched. Germline V CDR1 and CDR2: ENHRY, SYGVKD. This CDR3 comprises 14 residues.

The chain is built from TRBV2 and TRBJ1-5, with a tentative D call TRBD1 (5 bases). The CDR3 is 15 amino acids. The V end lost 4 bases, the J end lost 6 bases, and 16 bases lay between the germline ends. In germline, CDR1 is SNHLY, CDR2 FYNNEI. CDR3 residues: CASSGGQGGGQPQHF. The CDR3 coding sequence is TGTGCCAGCAGTGGGGGTCAGGGCGGGGGTCAGCCCCAGCATTTT.

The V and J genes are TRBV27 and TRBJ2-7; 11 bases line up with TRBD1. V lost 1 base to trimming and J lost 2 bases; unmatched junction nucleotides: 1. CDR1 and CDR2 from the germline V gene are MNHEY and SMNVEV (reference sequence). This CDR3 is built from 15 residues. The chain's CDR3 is CASSLWGQGAYEQYF. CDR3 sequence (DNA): TGTGCCAGCAGTTTATGGGGACAGGGGGCCTACGAGCAGTACTTC.

The CDR3: CASSYSAGGSYNEQFF. The CDR3 nucleotides are TGTGCCAGCAGTTACTCGGCGGGGGGCTCCTACAATGAGCAGTTCTTC. The rearrangement uses TRBV6-2 or TRBV6-3 and TRBJ2-1; 8 bases fit TRBD2. CDR1 is MNHEY and CDR2 is SVGEGT in the germline V gene. With 0 bases clipped from V and 0 bases from J, the junction kept 1 base outside the gene matches. This CDR3 contains 16 residues.

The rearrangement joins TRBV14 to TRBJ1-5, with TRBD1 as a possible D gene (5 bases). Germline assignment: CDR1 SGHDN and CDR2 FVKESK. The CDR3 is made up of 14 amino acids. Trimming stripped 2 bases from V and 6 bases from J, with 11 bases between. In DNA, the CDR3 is TGTGCCAGCAGCCAACGGGGGGTAGCTCAGCCCCAGCATTTT. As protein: CASSQRGVAQPQHF.

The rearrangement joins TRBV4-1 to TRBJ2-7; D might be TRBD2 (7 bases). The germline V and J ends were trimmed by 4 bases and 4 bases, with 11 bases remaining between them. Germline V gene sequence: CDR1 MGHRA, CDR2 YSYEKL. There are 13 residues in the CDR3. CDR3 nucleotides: TGCGCCAGCAGCCTGGAGGGGGGGTACGAGCAGTACTTC. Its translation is CASSLEGGYEQYF.

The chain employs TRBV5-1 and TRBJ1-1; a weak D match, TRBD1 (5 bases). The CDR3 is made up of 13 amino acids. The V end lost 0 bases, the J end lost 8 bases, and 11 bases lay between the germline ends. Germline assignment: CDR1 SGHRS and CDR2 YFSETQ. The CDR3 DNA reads TGCGCCAGCAGCTTGGATTACGGGGCCGAAGCTTTCTTT. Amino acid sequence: CASSLDYGAEAFF.

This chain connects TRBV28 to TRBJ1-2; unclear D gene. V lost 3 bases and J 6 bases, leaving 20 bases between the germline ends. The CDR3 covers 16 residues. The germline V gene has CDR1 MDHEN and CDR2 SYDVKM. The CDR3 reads CASSFRSATLNNGYTF. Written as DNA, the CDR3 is TGTGCCAGCAGTTTTCGGTCAGCCACACTCAACAATGGCTACACCTTC.